This T cell receptor beta chain was observed in a study of cytomegalovirus exposure and HLA in healthy donors. This PCR relied on a set of 60 Vbeta primers and 13 Jbeta primers. Clones were read by immunoSEQ multiplex PCR, and TCRdb kept only the in-frame ones, dropping some. The repertoire consists of about 120,000 clones, with about 8.6% occurring once and the leading ten covering 6%. As for this clone: The antigen remains unidentified.

Overall study results and limits: Common viral pathogens seemed to be connected with several of the most significant clusters, according to a later analysis. Later on, analysis showed that most CMV-associated TCR beta chains appeared to be HLA-restricted.

CDR1 and CDR2 from the germline V gene are MGHRA and YSYEKL. After removal of 1 base from V and 0 bases from J, the junction contained 9 bases not matched to a gene. This CDR3 has 19 residues. The V and J genes are TRBV4-1 and TRBJ1-5; TRBD1 agrees at 10 bases. This sequence originates from a middle-aged woman in good health and CMV-seropositive. Sequencing was performed on PBMCs. The CDR3 region has the DNA TGCGCCAGCAGCCAAGTTGGGACAGGGGTCACTCTTAGCAATCAGCCCCAGCATTTT. It encodes CASSQVGTGVTLSNQPQHF.